A single sample gave rise to the 25 T cell receptor beta chains below, sequenced in a study of blood T cell repertoires in COVID-19. Profiled with immunoSEQ multiplex PCR; TCRdb holds only in-frame clones, not every one. In the table there are 100,000 to 150,000 clones, about 87% of which are singletons. Source material: peripheral blood. The source of these receptors is a woman aged 70 to 79 with acute or convalescent COVID-19.

This clone was detected only a few times. V is TRBV6-2 or TRBV6-3 and J is TRBJ1-6; D is ambiguous. Germline CDR1 and CDR2: MNHEY and SVGEGT. This CDR3 comprises 14 residues. V dropped 3 bases and J dropped 7 bases, with 10 bases sitting between them. This CDR3 reads CASSYSDNNSPLHF. The CDR3 DNA follows: TGTGCCAGCAGTTATAGCGACAACAATTCACCCCTCCACTTT.

This chain joins TRBV27 and TRBJ2-1, with D perhaps matching TRBD1 (5 bases). The CDR3 runs 14 residues. The germline gives CDR1 MNHEY, CDR2 SMNVEV (reference sequence). The V gene lost 6 bases and the J gene lost 6 bases, with 15 bases spanning the gap. The CDR3 nucleotides read TGTGCCAGCAGCTGGGGCTGGTCGACCAATGAGCAGTTCTTC. It specifies CASSWGWSTNEQFF.

The V gene is TRBV6-5, the J gene TRBJ1-2; D may be TRBD1 (5 bases). The CDR3 is 12 residues long. The V gene lost 6 bases and the J gene lost 4 bases, with 9 bases spanning the gap. CDR1 MNHEY and CDR2 SVGAGI come from the germline V gene. CDR3 bases: TGTGCCAGCAGAACAGGAGTCTATGGCTACACCTTC. The encoded protein is CASRTGVYGYTF.

V gene TRBV12-3 or TRBV12-4 combines with J gene TRBJ2-5; the match to TRBD1 covers 7 bases. V lost 6 bases to trimming and J lost 1 base; unmatched junction nucleotides: 2. This CDR3 is 13 amino acids long. The CDR3 DNA reads as TGTGCCAGCAGCTCAGGGGGCCAAGAGACCCAGTACTTC. Amino acids: CASSSGGQETQYF.

The chain recombines TRBV12-2 with TRBJ2-7; the D call TRBD1 from the table was never checked on the DNA. TRBV12-2 is tagged as a pseudogene. The CDR3 length is 13 residues. Written as DNA, the CDR3 is TGTGCAAGTCGCCTTGCTCAGGATTACGAGCAGTACTTC. Its translation: CASRLAQDYEQYF.

This chain uses TRBV28 with TRBJ1-5; maybe TRBD1 (6 bases). The CDR3 runs 16 residues. The germline gives CDR1 MDHEN, CDR2 SYDVKM. Trimming cost V 6 bases and J 0 bases, with 15 bases left between them. The CDR3 spells CASSSNDRNSNQPQHF. The CDR3 nucleotides are TGTGCCAGCAGCTCCAATGACAGGAATAGCAATCAGCCCCAGCATTTT. The full variable domain, with the rest looked up from reference TRBV28 and TRBJ1-5, is DVKVTQSSRYLVKRTGEKVFLECVQDMDHENMFWYRQDPGLGLRLIYFSYDVKMKEKGDIPEGYSVSREKKERFSLILESASTNQTSMYLCASSSNDRNSNQPQHFGDGTRLSIL.

The chain combines TRBV5-1 with TRBJ1-4, with D unclear. V was cut by 0 bases and J by 0 bases, with 9 bases left in between. Germline CDR1 reads SGHRS; CDR2 reads YFSETQ. The CDR3 is 16 residues long. In DNA form, the CDR3 reads TGCGCCAGCAGCTTGGTGGCTGCCACAACTAATGAAAAACTGTTTTTT. Translating gives CASSLVAATTNEKLFF.

The chain links TRBV12-3 or TRBV12-4 to TRBJ2-7; no reliable D call. The V end was cut by 2 bases, the J end by 5 bases, with 10 bases between. This CDR3 has 13 amino acids. Here the CDR3 reads CASSLSYPHEQYF. In DNA form, the CDR3 reads TGTGCCAGCAGTTTAAGCTACCCTCACGAGCAGTACTTC.

J is TRBJ1-5 and V is TRBV19; TRBD1 is a possible D gene (6 bases). Trimming took off 6 bases at V and 0 bases at J, with 12 bases between the two ends. Germline values: CDR1 LNHDA, CDR2 SQIVND (reference sequence). The CDR3 has 15 residues. In DNA form, the CDR3 reads TGTGCCAGTAGGGGGGGGCCGTATAGCAATCAGCCCCAGCATTTT. This sequence encodes CASRGGPYSNQPQHF.

The CDR3 loop reads CASSIGRGSSYNEQFF. The CDR3 nucleotides are TGTGCCAGTAGTATAGGGCGGGGGAGCTCCTACAATGAGCAGTTCTTC. The rearrangement joins TRBV19 to TRBJ2-1, with 7 bases fitting TRBD2. Germline trimming cut 1 base from V and 0 bases from J; bases unmatched to any gene: 3. CDR1 and CDR2 from the germline V gene are LNHDA and SQIVND (reference sequence). CDR3 length: 16 amino acids.

CDR3 residues: CASSYGTEETQYF. CDR3 DNA sequence: TGTGCCAGCAGTTACGGCACCGAAGAGACCCAGTACTTC. The chain has TRBV6-5 and TRBJ2-5; no clear D gene. The V and J ends lost 2 bases and 3 bases respectively, with 7 bases between them. Germline V CDR1 and CDR2: MNHEY, SVGAGI. The CDR3 spans 13 residues.

The chain recombines TRBV6-1 with TRBJ1-5; 7 positions match TRBD1. Germline V gives CDR1 MNHNS, CDR2 SASEGT. J gave up 1 base and V 1 base, and 4 bases lay outside the gene matches. The CDR3 is 16 amino acids. In nucleotides, the CDR3 is TGTGCCAGCAGTGAAGTAGGGGGCAGGAGCAATCAGCCCCAGCATTTT. This codes for CASSEVGGRSNQPQHF.

CDR3 bases: TGTGCCAGCAGTGAACGGGGAAGAGGCGCTGAAGCTTTCTTT. Its translation: CASSERGRGAEAFF. The chain joins TRBV2 to TRBJ1-1; D ambiguous. The CDR3 consists of 14 residues. Deletions cut 2 bases from V and 6 bases from J, with 13 bases between. Germline CDR1 reads SNHLY; CDR2 reads FYNNEI.

This chain connects TRBV5-5 to TRBJ1-1; 7 bases agree with TRBD1. This CDR3 comprises 17 residues. Germline CDR1 reads SGHKS; CDR2 reads YYEKEE (reference sequence). With 2 bases clipped from V and 1 base from J, the junction kept 11 bases outside the gene matches. CDR3 coding DNA: TGTGCCAGCAGCTTTATGTTGGCGGACAGGAGGAACACTGAAGCTTTCTTT. It yields the protein CASSFMLADRRNTEAFF.

The rearrangement links TRBV19 to TRBJ1-1; D gene ambiguous. Germline values: CDR1 LNHDA, CDR2 SQIVND (reference sequence). The CDR3 loop spans 14 amino acids. Between the trimmed V and J ends, which lost 1 base and 2 bases, there was a span of 8 bases. CDR3 residues: CASSIAAGNTEAFF. The CDR3 coding sequence is TGTGCCAGTAGTATAGCGGCAGGAAACACTGAAGCTTTCTTT.

This chain uses TRBV2 with TRBJ2-3; 8 bases are shared with TRBD2. Germline-derived CDR1 and CDR2 are SNHLY and FYNNEI. CDR3 length: 15 residues. After removal of 8 bases from V and 0 bases from J, the junction contained 7 bases not matched to a gene. The CDR3 nucleotides read TGTGCCAGCGGGGATAGCGGGACTAGCACAGATACGCAGTATTTT. This translates into CASGDSGTSTDTQYF.

The chain couples TRBV6-1 to TRBJ1-4; no clear D. The CDR3 has 15 residues. The germline gives CDR1 MNHNS, CDR2 SASEGT. Trimming stripped 1 base from V and 2 bases from J, with 8 bases between. This CDR3 is CASSEVFATNEKLFF. Here the CDR3 DNA reads TGTGCCAGCAGTGAAGTGTTCGCGACTAATGAAAAACTGTTTTTT.

V and J are TRBV10-3 and TRBJ2-3, with 9 nucleotides matching TRBD1. This CDR3 is 15 amino acids long. Germline lookup yields CDR1 ENHRY and CDR2 SYGVKD. The V gene end was trimmed by 5 bases and the J gene end by 4 bases; junction bases not matched to a gene: 7. In nucleotides, the CDR3 is TGTGCCATCAGTAAAGGGACAGGGAGAGCAGATACGCAGTATTTT. Its translation is CAISKGTGRADTQYF.

The rearrangement uses TRBV20-1 and TRBJ1-1; tentatively, D is TRBD1 (5 bases). The germline CDR1 and CDR2 sequences are DFQATT and SNEGSKA (reference sequence). V lost 7 bases to trimming and J lost 7 bases, with 13 bases between them. This CDR3 is built from 11 residues. The CDR3 DNA sequence: TGCAGTGTTCCCCGGGGGGGTGAAGCTTTCTTT. The encoded protein is CSVPRGGEAFF.

This chain connects TRBV18 to TRBJ1-2; 7 nucleotides line up with TRBD1. There are 15 residues in the CDR3. With 3 bases clipped from V and 8 bases from J, the junction kept 12 bases outside the gene matches. Germline lookup yields CDR1 KGHSH and CDR2 LQKENI. The CDR3 here is CASSPGTDPIYGYTF. The CDR3 nucleotides are TGTGCCAGCTCACCCGGGACAGACCCCATCTACGGCTACACCTTC.

CDR3 amino acids: CASSLVPGTGELFF. CDR3 in DNA: TGCGCCAGCAGCCTAGTCCCAGGAACCGGGGAGCTGTTTTTT. The rearrangement joins TRBV4-1 to TRBJ2-2, with no clear D. The CDR3 spans 14 residues. The ends were cut back, 4 bases at V and 5 bases at J, with 11 bases in the middle. Germline V gene data show CDR1 as MGHRA and CDR2 as YSYEKL.

The genes are TRBV28 and TRBJ1-5; no clear D. Germline values: CDR1 MDHEN, CDR2 SYDVKM. The CDR3 is 15 residues long. V shed 5 bases and J shed 0 bases, with 11 bases lying between them. The CDR3 sequence: CASSPGVYSNQPQHF. The CDR3 nucleotides are TGTGCCAGCAGTCCGGGAGTTTATAGCAATCAGCCCCAGCATTTT.

The chain is built from TRBV28 and TRBJ2-1; 11 bases are a match to TRBD2. The CDR3 consists of 14 residues. CDR1 and CDR2 (germline): MDHEN, SYDVKM. The V gene end was trimmed by 11 bases and the J gene end by 10 bases; junction bases not matched to a gene: 13. CDR3 nucleotides: TGTGCCGTAGCTAGCGGGGGGTCCCCCGTCGAGCAGTTCTTC. Translation: CAVASGGSPVEQFF.

This clone was counted between two and nine times. The chain employs TRBV29-1 and TRBJ2-5, with 10 bases lining up with TRBD2. The germline V gene encodes CDR1 SQVTM and CDR2 ANQGSEA. The CDR3 length is 17 residues. After removal of 0 bases from V and 4 bases from J, the junction contained 11 bases not matched to a gene. The CDR3 sequence is CSVEDLRPLAGPETQYF. For the CDR3, the DNA is TGCAGCGTTGAAGATCTTCGCCCACTAGCGGGACCAGAGACCCAGTACTTC.

This chain links TRBV18 with TRBJ2-1; 8 bases agree with TRBD1. Germline V CDR1 and CDR2: KGHSH, LQKENI. The ends lost 3 bases at V and 1 base at J; junction bases unmatched: 8. CDR3 size: 17 residues. The CDR3 is CASSPNQGAGSYNEQFF. In nucleotides, the CDR3 is TGTGCCAGCTCACCCAACCAGGGGGCGGGGTCCTACAATGAGCAGTTCTTC.